Listed below are T cell receptor beta chains from one sample, sequenced in a study of radiotherapy plus CTLA-4 blockade in lung cancer. Using immunoSEQ multiplex PCR, the repertoire was profiled, and TCRdb retains in-frame clones only, with some absent. The sample contains about 120,000 clones, 70% to 90% of which appear only once. The starting material was peripheral blood, obtained from a patient treated with radiotherapy plus ipilimumab. These receptors all stem from a human donor with non-small cell lung cancer that progressed on radiotherapy plus ipilimumab. The CDR3 runs from the conserved cysteine through the conserved F or W. A D gene is named only where the DNA matches it firmly. Size is stated for part of the rows, as once, few or many counts, or as a class when the clone is expanded.

NA,TRBV10-2,TRBD1,TRBJ1-1,TGCGCCAGCAGTGGACAGGGTGGGTACACTGAAGCTTTCTTT,CASSGQGGYTEAFF
NA,TRBV30,NA,TRBJ1-2,TGTGCCTGGAGGGCCCCTAACTATGGCTACACCTTC,CAWRAPNYGYTF
once,TRBV7-8,TRBD1,TRBJ1-2,TGTGCCAGCAGCCCTAGGGGGCGAGGGCCGAACTATGGCTACACCTTC,CASSPRGRGPNYGYTF
NA,TRBV18,TRBD2,TRBJ2-1,TGTGCCAGCTCACAAACTAGCGGGAGTATGAATGAGCAGTTCTTC,CASSQTSGSMNEQFF
NA,TRBV11-2,NA,TRBJ2-4,TGTGCCAGCAGCCTTGACAGTCTAGCCAAAAACATTCAGTACTTC,CASSLDSLAKNIQYF
NA,TRBV30,TRBD2,TRBJ2-7,TGTGCCTGGAGTGTAGGGCTAGCGGGAGGCGCCGAGCAGTACTTC,CAWSVGLAGGAEQYF
NA,TRBV5-1,TRBD1,TRBJ2-7,TGCGCCAGCAGGATGACAGGGGCCGGGTACGAGCAGTACTTC,CASRMTGAGYEQYF
NA,TRBV4-1,TRBD2,TRBJ2-7,TGCGCCAGCAGCTTTAGCGGGAGTAACTACGAGCAGTACTTC,CASSFSGSNYEQYF
once,TRBV11-2,NA,TRBJ2-1,TGTGCCAGCAGCTCGGCAGTTCGCTCCTACAATGAGCAGTTCTTC,CASSSAVRSYNEQFF
NA,TRBV9,NA,TRBJ1-2,TGTGCCAGCAGCGCCCGGTGGGGGTCCAACTATGGCTACACCTTC,CASSARWGSNYGYTF
NA,TRBV5-1,NA,TRBJ1-1,TGCGCCAGCAGCCGGGCGGCGGGGGGAGATGGTGCTTTCTTT,CASSRAAGGDGAFF
NA,TRBV7-3,NA,TRBJ2-7,TGTGCCAGCAGCTTAAACGCGGCAGGGTTATCCGAGCAGTACTTC,CASSLNAAGLSEQYF
NA,TRBV27,NA,TRBJ2-1,TGTGCCAGCAGTTTAAGTCTTGCCGTGGATGAGCAGTTCTTC,CASSLSLAVDEQFF
NA,TRBV7-2,NA,TRBJ2-7,TGTGCCAGCACAGGAGGTGGAGTACTTTTCGAGCAGTACTTC,CASTGGGVLFEQYF
few,TRBV7-3,NA,TRBJ2-7,TGTGCCAGCAGCTTAAGACCCAGCGGCGAGCAGTACTTC,CASSLRPSGEQYF
NA,TRBV5-1,TRBD1,TRBJ2-7,TGCGCCAGCAGCAACGCGAAACTGACAGGGGGCAACTACGAGCAGTACTTC,CASSNAKLTGGNYEQYF
once,TRBV2,TRBD1,TRBJ1-5,TGTGCCAGCACCCACAGGGGTAATAGCAATCAGCCCCAGCATTTT,CASTHRGNSNQPQHF
NA,TRBV30,NA,TRBJ1-5,TGTGCCTGGAGTAGGCAGGAAAATCAGCCCCAGCATTTT,CAWSRQENQPQHF
once,TRBV25-1,NA,TRBJ2-5,TGTGCCAGCAGTAGCCCTATGGGAACCAGAGAGACCCAGTACTTC,CASSSPMGTRETQYF
NA,TRBV30,NA,TRBJ2-7,TGTGCCTGGAGCCCCGTGTGGCGGTCGCAGGTCGAGCAGTACTTC,CAWSPVWRSQVEQYF
NA,TRBV4-2,TRBD2,TRBJ2-5,TGTGCCAGCAGCCCCAGGGGACTAGCGGAGATACAAGAGACCCAGTACTTC,CASSPRGLAEIQETQYF
NA,TRBV4-1,TRBD1,TRBJ2-1,TGCGCCAGCAGCCAAGTGGGGACAGAGTACAATGAGCAGTTCTTC,CASSQVGTEYNEQFF
NA,TRBV28,TRBD1,TRBJ1-2,TGTGCCAGCAGTTTAAACCTCGTTGGACAGGAAAGGGACTATGGCTACACCTTC,CASSLNLVGQERDYGYTF
NA,TRBV15,TRBD2,TRBJ2-1,TGTGCCACCAGCAGAGCCCAACTAGCGGGAAGGAATGAGCAGTTCTTC,CATSRAQLAGRNEQFF
NA,TRBV5-4,NA,TRBJ2-1,TGTGCCAGCAGCTCGGGACCACCCGGGGAGCAGTTCTTC,CASSSGPPGEQFF
few,TRBV6-6,TRBD1,TRBJ1-2,TGTGCCAGCAGCTTCACTACAGGGGATGGCTACACCTTC,CASSFTTGDGYTF
NA,TRBV9,NA,TRBJ2-1,TGTGCCAGCAGCCCACAACCGAGCTCCTACAATGAGCAGTTCTTC,CASSPQPSSYNEQFF
few,TRBV29-1,TRBD1,TRBJ1-5,TGCAGCGTGGGGGGGGCCAGGGGGGATCAGCCCCAGCATTTT,CSVGGARGDQPQHF
once,TRBV28,NA,TRBJ2-7,TGTGCCAGTCCTCCCTCCCGGGACGGGAGCTCCTACGAGCAGTACTTC,CASPPSRDGSSYEQYF
once,TRBV29-1,NA,TRBJ2-7,TGCAGCGTTGAAATTAGGGACGAGCAGTACTTC,CSVEIRDEQYF
NA,TRBV9,TRBD2,TRBJ2-1,TGTGCCAGCAGCGCTAGATCCAGACTAGCGGGAGGTGAGCAGTTCTTC,CASSARSRLAGGEQFF
NA,TRBV4-1,NA,TRBJ2-1,TGCGCCAGCAGCCTAAGGGTACCCGTTACCGACAATGAGCAGTTCTTC,CASSLRVPVTDNEQFF
NA,TRBV27,NA,TRBJ2-7,TGTGCCAGCAGCGCGTCAGGAGGCCGGCCGGAGCAGTACTTC,CASSASGGRPEQYF
NA,TRBV7-9,TRBD2,TRBJ2-5,TGTGCCAGCAGCTTAAGTGGACTAGCGGGCCAAGAGACCCAGTACTTC,CASSLSGLAGQETQYF
NA,TRBV11-2,TRBD2,TRBJ2-7,TGTGCCAGCAGCTTTACTAGCGCAGGTTTTGAGGAGCAGTACTTC,CASSFTSAGFEEQYF
once,TRBV2,NA,TRBJ1-2,TGTGCCAGCAGTGAAAACAGAAACTATGGCTACACCTTC,CASSENRNYGYTF
NA,TRBV5-1,NA,TRBJ1-1,TGCGCCAGCGGGAAGACAGAACCCCTTGAAGCTTTCTTT,CASGKTEPLEAFF
NA,TRBV30,TRBD2,TRBJ2-2,TGTGCCTGGGGAGGTCATGGGCTAGCGGGCACCGGGGAGCTGTTTTTT,CAWGGHGLAGTGELFF
NA,TRBV6-1,TRBD2,TRBJ2-4,TGTGCCAGCAGTGGGACGGGGGGGGCCAAAAACATTCAGTACTTC,CASSGTGGAKNIQYF
NA,TRBV19,NA,TRBJ1-1,TGTGCCAGTAGTACCGGGGTGAACACTGAAGCTTTCTTT,CASSTGVNTEAFF
NA,TRBV7-8,NA,TRBJ1-5,TGTGCCAGCAGCTTGGGACTACCAAATCAGCCCCAGCATTTT,CASSLGLPNQPQHF
NA,TRBV4-1,TRBD2,TRBJ2-3,TGCGCCAGCAGCCAAGATCCCACTAGCGGACTCACAGATACGCAGTATTTT,CASSQDPTSGLTDTQYF
NA,TRBV5-6,TRBD1,TRBJ1-2,TGTGCCAGCAGCACCGGGACAGGGAGGGCGGACTATGGCTACACCTTC,CASSTGTGRADYGYTF
NA,TRBV6-1,TRBD1,TRBJ2-3,TGTGCCAGCACCTGGGACAGGGGGTATCCAGATACGCAGTATTTT,CASTWDRGYPDTQYF
NA,TRBV7-6,NA,TRBJ2-7,TGTGCCAGCAGCGCGGACCGCTACGAGCAGTACTTC,CASSADRYEQYF
NA,TRBV2,NA,TRBJ2-7,TGTGCCAGCAGTAAAGAGGGAGGCCCGATTGACGAGCAGTACTTC,CASSKEGGPIDEQYF
NA,TRBV7-9,NA,TRBJ2-3,TGTGCCAGCACCCGAGGCGGGCTACCCCCTCATAGGGGGTATTTT,CASTRGGLPPHRGYF
NA,TRBV18,TRBD1,TRBJ1-5,TGTGCCAGCTCGCGATCAGGGGGGAGTCAGCCCCAGCATTTT,CASSRSGGSQPQHF
NA,TRBV5-1,NA,TRBJ2-7,TGCGCCAGCAGCTTGAGGACAGCCTCCTACGAGCAGTACTTC,CASSLRTASYEQYF
once,TRBV25-1,NA,TRBJ2-1,TGTGCCAGCAGCCCGCGGGCCGCAGTGTTAAATGAGCAGTTCTTC,CASSPRAAVLNEQFF
NA,TRBV6-6,NA,TRBJ2-7,TGTGCCAGCACATTGCCCGAAACGGGACACCACGAGCAGTACTTC,CASTLPETGHHEQYF
NA,TRBV18,NA,TRBJ1-1,TGTGCCAGCTCATCAACGGTTGACACTGAAGCTTTCTTT,CASSSTVDTEAFF
NA,TRBV2,NA,TRBJ1-1,TGTGCCAGCACCGAAGTGGGTCGGGCGAACACTGAAGCTTTCTTT,CASTEVGRANTEAFF
NA,TRBV9,NA,TRBJ2-7,TGTGCCAGCAGCGCGGCGGGGCAGTGGGACGAGCAGTACTTC,CASSAAGQWDEQYF
NA,TRBV11-2,NA,TRBJ2-1,TGTGCCAGCAGCCCTAACGGGGTGCAGGGAGGGGGGCAGTTCTTC,CASSPNGVQGGGQFF
NA,TRBV6-1,NA,TRBJ2-3,TGTGCCAGCAGTGAAAGGCGGTTCTCCCGCACAGATACGCAGTATTTT,CASSERRFSRTDTQYF
NA,TRBV18,NA,TRBJ2-5,TGTGCCAGCTCACCACTCGAGACCCAGTACTTC,CASSPLETQYF